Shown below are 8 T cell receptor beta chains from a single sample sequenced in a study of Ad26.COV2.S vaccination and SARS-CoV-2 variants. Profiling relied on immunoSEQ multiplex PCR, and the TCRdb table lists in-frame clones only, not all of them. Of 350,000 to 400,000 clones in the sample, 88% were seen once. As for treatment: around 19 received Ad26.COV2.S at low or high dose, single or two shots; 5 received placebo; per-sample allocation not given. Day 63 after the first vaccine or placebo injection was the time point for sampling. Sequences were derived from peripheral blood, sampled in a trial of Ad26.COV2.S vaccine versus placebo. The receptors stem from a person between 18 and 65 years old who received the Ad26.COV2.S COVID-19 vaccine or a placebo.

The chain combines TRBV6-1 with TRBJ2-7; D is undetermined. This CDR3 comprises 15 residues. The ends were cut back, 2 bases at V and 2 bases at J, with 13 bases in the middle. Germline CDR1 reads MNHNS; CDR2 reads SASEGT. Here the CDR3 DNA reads TGTGCCAGCAGTGAATCGGCAGGCAATACCTACGAGCAGTACTTC. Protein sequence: CASSESAGNTYEQYF.

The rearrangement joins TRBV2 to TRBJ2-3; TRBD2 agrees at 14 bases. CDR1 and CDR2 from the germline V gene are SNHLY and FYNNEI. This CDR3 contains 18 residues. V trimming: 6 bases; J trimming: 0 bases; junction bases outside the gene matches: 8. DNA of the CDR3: TGTGCCAGCAGGGTAGGGACTAGCGGGGGCCCTAGCACAGATACGCAGTATTTT. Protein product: CASRVGTSGGPSTDTQYF.

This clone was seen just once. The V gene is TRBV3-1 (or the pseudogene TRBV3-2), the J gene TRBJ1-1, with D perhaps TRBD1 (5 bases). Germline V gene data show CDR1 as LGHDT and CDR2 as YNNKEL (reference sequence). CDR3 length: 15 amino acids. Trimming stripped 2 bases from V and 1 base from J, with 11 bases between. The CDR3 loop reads CASSQWVGPNTEAFF. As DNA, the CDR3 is TGTGCCAGCAGCCAATGGGTGGGGCCGAACACTGAAGCTTTCTTT.

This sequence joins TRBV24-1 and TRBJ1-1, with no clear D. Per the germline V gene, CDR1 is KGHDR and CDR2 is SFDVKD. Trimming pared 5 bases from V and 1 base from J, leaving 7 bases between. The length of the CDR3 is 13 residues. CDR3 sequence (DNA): TGTGCCACCAGTGGTCCAGGGAACACTGAAGCTTTCTTT. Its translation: CATSGPGNTEAFF.

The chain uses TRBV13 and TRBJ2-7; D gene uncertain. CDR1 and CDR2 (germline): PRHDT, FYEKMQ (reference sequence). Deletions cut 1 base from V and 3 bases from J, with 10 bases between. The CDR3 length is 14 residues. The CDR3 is CASSLDKAGYEQYF. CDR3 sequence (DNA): TGTGCCAGCAGCTTAGATAAGGCCGGCTACGAGCAGTACTTC.

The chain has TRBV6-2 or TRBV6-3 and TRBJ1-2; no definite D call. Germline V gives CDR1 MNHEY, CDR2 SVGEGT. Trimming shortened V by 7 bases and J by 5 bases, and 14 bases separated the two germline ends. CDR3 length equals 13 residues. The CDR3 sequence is CASTPVAGYGYTF. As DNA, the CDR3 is TGTGCCAGCACCCCTGTTGCCGGGTATGGCTACACCTTC.

This CDR3 reads CASSSDRRAKNIQYF. CDR3 nucleotide sequence: TGTGCCAGCAGTTCGGACAGACGGGCCAAAAACATTCAGTACTTC. The genes are TRBV28 and TRBJ2-4; perhaps TRBD1 as D (6 bases). V lost 4 bases, J lost 1 base, and 11 bases lay in between. CDR3 length: 15 residues. CDR1 and CDR2 from the germline V gene are MDHEN and SYDVKM. The full variable domain, rest sourced from reference TRBV28 and TRBJ2-4, is DVKVTQSSRYLVKRTGEKVFLECVQDMDHENMFWYRQDPGLGLRLIYFSYDVKMKEKGDIPEGYSVSREKKERFSLILESASTNQTSMYLCASSSDRRAKNIQYFGAGTRLSVL.

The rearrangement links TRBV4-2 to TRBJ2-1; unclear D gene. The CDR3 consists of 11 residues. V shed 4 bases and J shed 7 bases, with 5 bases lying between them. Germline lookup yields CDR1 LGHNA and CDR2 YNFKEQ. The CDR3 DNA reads TGTGCCAGCAGCCTCACGAATGAGCAGTTCTTC. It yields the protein CASSLTNEQFF.